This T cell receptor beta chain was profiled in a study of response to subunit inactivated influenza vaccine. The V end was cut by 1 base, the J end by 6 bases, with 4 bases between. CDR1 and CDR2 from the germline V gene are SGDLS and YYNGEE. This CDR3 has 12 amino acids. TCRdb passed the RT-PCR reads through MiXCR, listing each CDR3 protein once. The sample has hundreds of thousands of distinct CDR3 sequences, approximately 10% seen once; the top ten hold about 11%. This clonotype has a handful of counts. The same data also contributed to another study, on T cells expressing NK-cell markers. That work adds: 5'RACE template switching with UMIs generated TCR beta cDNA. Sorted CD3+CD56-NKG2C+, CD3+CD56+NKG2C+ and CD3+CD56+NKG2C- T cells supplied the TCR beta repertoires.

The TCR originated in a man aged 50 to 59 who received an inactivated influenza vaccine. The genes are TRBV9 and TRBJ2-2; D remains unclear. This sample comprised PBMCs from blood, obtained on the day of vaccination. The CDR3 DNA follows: TGTGCCAGCAGCGTATCTCCCGGGGAGCTGTTTTTT. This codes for CASSVSPGELFF.